Each of the 15 T cell receptor beta chains below was sequenced from the same sample in a study of Graves' ophthalmopathy and Graves' hyperthyroidism. As the template, RNA transcripts were used to amplify TCR beta CDR3 regions. RT-PCR was first run with HTBI primers, then multiplex PCR in a second round. TCRdb re-analysed the multiplex PCR reads in MiXCR, keeping a single row per CDR3 protein. The sample yields roughly 380,000 distinct CDR3 sequences, about 16% seen once. The sample was peripheral blood. These receptors were obtained from a woman between 18 and 30 years old with stable Graves' hyperthyroidism.

This clonotype occurred many times. V gene TRBV29-1 combines with J gene TRBJ1-1; D gene unclear. V dropped 7 bases and J dropped 0 bases, with 6 bases sitting between them. The CDR3 spans 11 residues. Germline assignment: CDR1 SQVTM and CDR2 ANQGSEA. The CDR3 region is CSGNLNTEAFF. In DNA, the CDR3 is TGCAGCGGAAACTTGAACACTGAAGCTTTCTTT. Variable domain in full (rest from reference TRBV29-1 and TRBJ1-1): SAVISQKPSRDICQRGTSLTIQCQVDSQVTMMFWYRQQPGQSLTLIATANQGSEATYESGFVIDKFPISRPNLTFSTLTVSNMSPEDSSIYLCSGNLNTEAFFGQGTRLTVV.

This chain joins TRBV6-1 and TRBJ2-2; TRBD2 aligns across 8 bases. J lost 7 bases, V lost 7 bases, and 11 bases had no gene match. The CDR3 spans 15 residues. The germline V gene encodes CDR1 MNHNS and CDR2 SASEGT. The CDR3 region is CASISSAGGSGELFF. CDR3 bases: TGTGCCAGCATATCCTCGGCGGGAGGCAGCGGGGAGCTGTTTTTT.

This clonotype was counted ten times or more. This rearrangement joins TRBV6-5 to TRBJ2-5; either TRBD1 or TRBD2 may supply D (5 bases each). Looked up from germline, CDR1 is MNHEY and CDR2 is SVGAGI. This CDR3 has 13 amino acids. V was pared by 5 bases and J by 3 bases, with 10 bases between. The CDR3 spells CASSPGTEETQYF. The DNA of the CDR3 is TGTGCCAGCAGTCCCGGGACCGAAGAGACCCAGTACTTC.

Concerning this clonotype: A much larger clone sits a single nucleotide away, making a read error possible. V is TRBV12-5 and J is TRBJ1-1, with 7 bases aligning to TRBD1. CDR3 length: 14 amino acids. Per germline, CDR1 LGHNT and CDR2 FRNRAP. In nucleotides, the CDR3 is TGTGCTAGTGGTTACCAGGGGGGTAGGGCTGAAGCTTGCTTT. It translates to CASGYQGGRAEACF.

This clonotype was recorded at least ten times. V and J are TRBV12-3 or TRBV12-4 and TRBJ1-1, with D uncertain. Trimming stripped 4 bases from V and 6 bases from J, with 18 bases between. This CDR3 comprises 15 residues. The CDR3 DNA is TGTGCCAGCAGTTCGCAAGCGTTTATCACTCCTGAAGCTTTCTTT. It translates to CASSSQAFITPEAFF.

As for this clonotype: Just one base apart from a much larger clone, this may be a read error. J is TRBJ1-1 and V is TRBV20-1; 9 nucleotides line up with TRBD1. This CDR3 has 15 amino acids. Germline CDR1 reads DFQATT; CDR2 reads SNEGSKA (reference sequence). The CDR3 region is CSARGTGTGNTEACF. The CDR3 nucleotides read TGCAGTGCTAGGGGAACCGGGACAGGGAACACTGAAGCTTGCTTT.

This clonotype was counted between two and nine times. The chain combines TRBV5-1 with TRBJ1-1, with 8 bases that match TRBD1. Germline V CDR1 and CDR2: SGHRS, YFSETQ. Unmatched junction bases numbered 13, after V lost 2 bases and J lost 10 bases. This CDR3 has 15 amino acids. The CDR3 sequence is CASSFMTGAPGGAFF. CDR3 nucleotide sequence: TGCGCCAGCAGCTTCATGACAGGGGCCCCCGGAGGAGCTTTCTTT.

This clonotype was counted at least ten times. This chain uses TRBV6-5 with TRBJ1-1; D remains unclear. The CDR3 loop spans 14 amino acids. The V end lost 5 bases, the J end lost 0 bases, and 10 bases lay between the germline ends. Germline V gives CDR1 MNHEY, CDR2 SVGAGI. CDR3 sequence (DNA): TGTGCCAGCAGTCCACAAGTTCTGAACACTGAAGCTTTCTTT. This translates into CASSPQVLNTEAFF.

This clonotype appeared many times. The chain combines TRBV6-1 with TRBJ2-5; no clear D gene. The length of the CDR3 is 12 residues. V lost 0 bases and J lost 5, with 4 bases in between. Germline lookup yields CDR1 MNHNS and CDR2 SASEGT. The CDR3 sequence is CASSEARETQYF. For the CDR3, the DNA is TGTGCCAGCAGTGAAGCGAGGGAGACCCAGTACTTC.

This clonotype was counted a few times. The J gene is TRBJ1-6, the V gene TRBV4-1; D unresolved. Trimming left V 1 base short and J 0 bases short, with 10 bases between. The CDR3 has 17 residues. CDR1 and CDR2 from the germline V gene are MGHRA and YSYEKL. The CDR3 region has the DNA TGCGCCAGCAGCCAAGGAGCCGGGGACTCCTATAATTCACCCCTCCACTTT. It translates to CASSQGAGDSYNSPLHF.

Worth noting for this clonotype: One junction end disagrees with the germline gene, perhaps due to a read error. V and J are TRBV20-1 and TRBJ2-7, with 8 positions matching TRBD1. The CDR3 runs to 13 residues. Germline assignment: CDR1 DFQATT and CDR2 SNEGSKA (reference sequence). The CDR3 sequence is CSASRDRGYEQYF. The CDR3 nucleotides are TGCAGCGCTAGTCGTGACAGGGGTTACGAGCAGTACTTC.

This clonotype was observed at least ten times. This chain connects TRBV19 to TRBJ1-1; possible D gene TRBD1, 5 bases. The germline gives CDR1 LNHDA, CDR2 SQIVND (reference sequence). The ends were cut back, 3 bases at V and 5 bases at J, with 10 bases in the middle. This CDR3 region has 13 residues. CDR3 sequence (DNA): TGTGCCAGTAGTATTCGGGGGGGAACTGAAGCTTTCTTT. The encoded protein is CASSIRGGTEAFF.

This clonotype was observed at least ten times. The chain joins TRBV20-1 to TRBJ2-5; TRBD2 might be the D (7 bases). There are 14 residues in the CDR3. V lost 6 bases and J lost 4, with 18 bases in between. The germline V gene encodes CDR1 DFQATT and CDR2 SNEGSKA (reference sequence). The CDR3 sequence is CSAQGGGEAETQYF. The CDR3 DNA reads TGCAGTGCCCAAGGGGGGGGAGAAGCAGAGACCCAGTACTTC.

The table lists this clonotype with many counts. CDR3 region: CASSSDRHNTGELFF. DNA of the CDR3: TGTGCCAGCAGTTCCGACAGGCACAACACCGGGGAGCTGTTTTTT. The genes are TRBV6-7 and TRBJ2-2, with D possibly TRBD1 on 6 matching bases. TRBV6-7 is designated an ORF whose function remains uncertain. Trimming left V 4 bases short and J 2 bases short, with 11 bases between. This CDR3 spans 15 amino acids.

This sequence joins TRBV12-3 or TRBV12-4 and TRBJ2-7, with D possibly being TRBD1 or TRBD2 (5 bases each). Trimming removed 0 bases at V and 12 bases at J, with 15 bases between. This CDR3 region has 13 residues. This chain's CDR3 is CASSLAGTLRTYF. The CDR3 coding sequence is TGTGCCAGCAGTTTAGCGGGGACCCTGAGGACGTACTTC.